The entry below describes one T cell receptor (beta chain). These data are taken from a study of blood T cell repertoires in COVID-19. Study context: T cells, B-cell-depleted T cells, or PBMCs supplied cDNA or gDNA.

In the authors' methods: Amplification of reference gene primers provided the estimated nucleated cell counts. Data came from immunoSEQ multiplex PCR; TCRdb stores just in-frame clones and leaves some out. For V, J and clone size, that table is used; D and trimming come from the DNA. This sample has 150,000 to 200,000 clones, with 80% to 90% found just once. The germline V gene has CDR1 SNHLY and CDR2 FYNNEI. The CDR3 runs to 14 residues. The ends were cut back, 4 bases at V and 0 bases at J, with 9 bases in the middle. J is TRBJ1-2 and V is TRBV2, with D uncertain. This receptor was identified in a man aged 65 to 85 with active or convalescent COVID-19. The sample was peripheral blood. The CDR3 bases are TGTGCCAGCAGTGGGAGTCCAGCTAACTATGGCTACACCTTC. Residues: CASSGSPANYGYTF.